This TCR beta chain was documented in a study of high-grade serous ovarian cancer treatment subgroups. Study observations and caveats: CDR1 and CDR2 were left unanalyzed; analyses focused on CDR3.

With 5 bases clipped from V and 7 bases from J, the junction kept 10 bases outside the gene matches. The CDR3 spans 15 residues. The germline CDR1 and CDR2 sequences are SGHTA and FQGNSA. On this clone: Its antigen remains unidentified.

Tumor tissue was taken before any definitive surgery or chemotherapy was given. Clones were sequenced by immunoSEQ multiplex PCR, and TCRdb holds only the in-frame ones, with some missing. The sample includes 2,500 to 3,000 clones, about 74% of them seen just once. The chain uses TRBV7-2 and TRBJ2-5; 10 bases fit TRBD2. The receptor comes from a human donor with high-grade serous ovarian cancer. Sequencing used tumor tissue. The CDR3 DNA is TGTGCCAGCAGCGCACTAGCGGGGTCCATTCCGACCCAGTACTTC. Amino acids: CASSALAGSIPTQYF.